The 2 T cell receptor beta chains given below trace back to one sample, sequenced in a study of shared T cell receptors in the human thymus. Clones were read by immunoSEQ multiplex PCR, and TCRdb kept only the in-frame ones, dropping some. Of 650,000 to 950,000 clones detected, approximately 85% appear once; the ten largest clones hold under 0.012%. The sample also formed part of further work on human thymus T cells.

Sequenced sample: thymocytes. The receptor source for this set is a girl under two years old with a congenital heart defect.

The rearrangement links TRBV7-2 to TRBJ2-7; a weak D match, TRBD2 (5 bases). V dropped 1 base and J dropped 1 base, with 20 bases sitting between them. The CDR3 contains 18 residues. Germline assignment: CDR1 SGHTA and CDR2 FQGNSA. The CDR3 protein is CASSLVGRTPSPSYEQYF. CDR3 coding DNA: TGTGCCAGCAGCTTAGTGGGTAGGACTCCCTCCCCGTCCTACGAGCAGTACTTC.

The V and J genes are TRBV11-1 and TRBJ2-5, with 10 positions matching TRBD1. After removal of 6 bases from V and 3 bases from J, the junction contained 10 bases not matched to a gene. Germline V CDR1 and CDR2: SGHAT, FQDESV (reference sequence). The CDR3 length is 16 residues. This CDR3 reads CASSLSRDRGEETQYF. Written as DNA, the CDR3 is TGTGCCAGCAGTCTTTCAAGGGACAGGGGAGAAGAGACCCAGTACTTC.